The 13 T cell receptor delta chains below come from one sample, sequenced in a study of gamma-delta T cells after stem cell transplantation. TCRdb fed the RT-PCR reads to CATT. The repertoire has 10,000 to 13,000 delta-chain clones, approximately 38% of them found once; the top ten carry roughly 2.9%. The specimen sequenced was gamma-delta T cells. These receptors originate from a human donor. It is not recorded whose cells these are; they may come from a transplant donor.

The genes are TRDV3 and TRDJ1; 7 bases are shared with TRDD3. The V gene's germline CDR1 is TVYSNPD and CDR2 GDNSRS (reference sequence). The CDR3 sequence is 18 residues long. Losses at the gene ends were 1 base for V and 0 bases for J; bases not matched to a gene: 17. DNA for the CDR3: TGTGCCTTTACCCTAGTTAGACTGGGGAGGGGGCACACCGATAAACTCATCTTT. Translation gives CAFTLVRLGRGHTDKLIF.

This clone was picked up a small number of times. This may arise from a read error, as a much more abundant clone is one base away. This rearrangement joins TRDV2 to TRDJ1; 8 nucleotides match TRDD3. The V gene's germline CDR1 is GEAIGNYY and CDR2 EKD. V shed 2 bases and J 3 bases; nucleotides not matched to a gene: 1. This CDR3 has 13 amino acids. The CDR3 DNA is TGTGCCTGTGACATGGGATACGCCGATAAACTCATCTTT. It specifies CACDMGYADKLIF.

The chain is built from TRDV3 and TRDJ1; TRDD3 aligns across 9 bases. Per the germline V gene, CDR1 is TVYSNPD and CDR2 is GDNSRS (reference sequence). The CDR3 has 18 residues. CDR3 amino acids: CAISYDWGRPFGTDKLIF. For the CDR3, the DNA is TGTGCGATTTCCTACGACTGGGGGAGACCTTTCGGGACCGATAAACTCATCTTT.

Comments on this clone: Mismatch with germline at one junction end may stem from a read error. At the DNA level, this CDR3 is encoded by other sequences in the same sample as well. The chain is built from TRAV29/DV5 and TRDJ1; 9 nucleotides line up with TRDD3. CDR1 NSMFDY and CDR2 ISSIKDK come from the germline V gene. The CDR3 extends over 17 amino acids. The CDR3 is CAASELPTGGHTDKLIF. The CDR3 nucleotides read TGTGCAGCAAGCGAGTTACCAACTGGGGGACACACCGATAAACTCATCTTC.

As to this clone: An end of the junction differs from the germline gene, which may be a read error. The chain couples TRDV1 to TRDJ2; TRDD3 aligns across 13 bases. Looked up from germline, CDR1 is TSWWSYY and CDR2 is QGS. The CDR3 length is 24 residues. In DNA form, the CDR3 reads TGTGCTATTGGGGAACTAATCATACCCGGAACTACTGGGGGATACGACGGCTTGACAGCAAAACTCTTCTTT. Translating it yields CAIGELIIPGTTGGYDGLTAKLFF.

This clone turned up a few times. A single base separates this from a much larger clone, so it may be a read error. The identical CDR3 is also encoded by other nucleotide sequences in the sample. The chain links TRDV2 to TRDJ3; 11 bases are shared with TRDD3. The CDR3 totals 18 residues. Germline loops: CDR1 GEAIGNYY, CDR2 EKD. V was clipped by 0 bases and J by 2 bases; unmatched bases: 2. The CDR3 nucleotides are TGTGCCTGTGACACCTTACTGGGGGATACCTGGGACACCCGACAGATGTTTTTC. Protein product: CACDTLLGDTWDTRQMFF.

The chain employs TRDV1 and TRDJ1; D perhaps matches TRDD3 (7 bases). The CDR3 has 21 amino acids. The germline V and J ends were trimmed by 0 bases and 3 bases, with 29 bases remaining between them. Germline loops: CDR1 TSWWSYY, CDR2 QGS. In DNA, the CDR3 is TGTGCTCTTGGGGAACTCCCGGGCGTATCCTACTTGAAAGGGATACCCGATAAACTCATCTTT. Protein sequence: CALGELPGVSYLKGIPDKLIF.

The J gene is TRDJ1, the V gene TRDV1, with 7 nucleotides matching TRDD3. The CDR3 is made up of 20 amino acids. With V trimmed by 4 bases and J by 2 bases, 22 bases remained unmatched. CDR1 TSWWSYY and CDR2 QGS come from the germline V gene. CDR3 DNA sequence: TGTGCTCTTGGGGCCCTCGCCTGCCTACGTAGCTGGGGGGTGACCGATAAACTCATCTTT. This sequence encodes CALGALACLRSWGVTDKLIF.

As for this clone: At one boundary the junction diverges from the germline segment, which might be a read error. The J gene is TRDJ1, the V gene TRDV1; 8 nucleotides agree with TRDD3. The CDR3 is 21 residues long. The germline V gene encodes CDR1 TSWWSYY and CDR2 QGS. CDR3 amino acids: CALGRFYGYWGANLYTDKLIF. CDR3 nucleotides: TGTGCCCTTGGCCGCTTCTACGGTTACTGGGGGGCAAACCTGTACACCGATAAACTCATCTTT.

The chain recombines TRDV1 with TRDJ1, with D perhaps matching TRDD2 or TRDD3 (7 bases each). The length of the CDR3 is 19 residues. Germline assignment: CDR1 TSWWSYY and CDR2 QGS. Trimming shortened V by 3 bases and J by 0 bases, and 23 bases separated the two germline ends. CDR3 region: CALGERLPLGGWYTDKLIF. DNA for the CDR3: TGTGCTCTTGGGGAGCGCCTTCCTCTCGGGGGATGGTACACCGATAAACTCATCTTT.

Note on this clone: Just one base apart from a much larger clone, this may be a read error. The chain uses TRDV2 and TRDJ1; 8 bases are shared with TRDD3. This CDR3 spans 17 amino acids. V shed 0 bases, J shed 0 bases, and the junction held 8 bases outside the gene matches. Germline V gene lookup returns CDR1 GEAIGNYY and CDR2 EKD. The CDR3 DNA sequence: TGTGCCTGTGACACCGTTCATCTGGGGGAGTACACCGATAAACTCATCTTT. Translation: CACDTVHLGEYTDKLIF.

By share, this clone ranks as medium-sized. V gene TRDV2 combines with J gene TRDJ1; 7 bases are shared with TRDD3. The V segment lost 1 base and the J segment 3 bases; nucleotides outside the gene matches: 10. Germline V CDR1 and CDR2: GEAIGNYY, EKD. This CDR3 comprises 16 residues. CDR3 coding DNA: TGTGCCTGTGACACGGCTGGATTCTGGGGGCCCGATAAACTCATCTTT. Its protein is CACDTAGFWGPDKLIF.

The chain couples TRDV1 to TRDJ1, with 11 bases aligning to TRDD3. The CDR3 is made up of 20 amino acids. With 0 bases clipped from V and 5 bases from J, the junction kept 17 bases outside the gene matches. Looked up from germline, CDR1 is TSWWSYY and CDR2 is QGS. DNA of the CDR3: TGTGCTCTTGGGGAACTAAGAGACTACTGGGGGATAATCGGTAATGATAAACTCATCTTT. Protein sequence: CALGELRDYWGIIGNDKLIF.